The 7 T cell receptor beta chains below come from one sample, sequenced in a study of blood T cells in healthy people across ages. It was with a sample-barcoded 5' primer and a J-beta primer mix that a second PCR of roughly 7 to 12 cycles was run. TCRdb ran MiXCR on the 5' RACE reads and lists one entry per CDR3 protein. The data hold almost 1 million distinct CDR3 sequences, with 45% to 60% observed a single time. Sequenced: blood. The source of these receptors is a woman between 55 and 75 years old in good health.

The genes are TRBV2 and TRBJ2-7; the match to TRBD2 covers 12 bases. CDR3 length: 15 residues. V lost 6 bases to trimming and J lost 0 bases; unmatched junction nucleotides: 3. Germline V CDR1 and CDR2: SNHLY, FYNNEI. The CDR3 coding sequence is TGTGCCAGCAGACTAGCGGGAGGCTTCTCCTACGAGCAGTACTTC. Its translation: CASRLAGGFSYEQYF.

The CDR3: CSARGGGNPYEQYF. The CDR3 DNA is TGCAGTGCTAGAGGCGGGGGGAACCCCTACGAGCAGTACTTC. The V call is TRBV20-1, the J call TRBJ2-7, with 8 bases aligning to TRBD2. This CDR3 is 14 amino acids long. With 1 base clipped from V and 2 bases from J, the junction kept 4 bases outside the gene matches. CDR1 is DFQATT and CDR2 is SNEGSKA in the germline V gene (reference sequence).

This clonotype has more than one count but fewer than ten. CDR3 residues: CSALPSYEQYF. As DNA, the CDR3 is TGCAGTGCCCTACCGTCCTACGAGCAGTACTTC. V and J are TRBV20-1 and TRBJ2-7; D gene uncertain. Between the trimmed V and J ends, which lost 6 bases and 1 base, there was a span of 7 bases. The CDR3 totals 11 residues. CDR1 is DFQATT and CDR2 is SNEGSKA in the germline V gene (reference sequence).

The chain combines TRBV12-3 or TRBV12-4 with TRBJ2-5; unclear D gene. V was trimmed by 4 bases and J by 1 base, leaving 10 bases between them. CDR3 length equals 14 residues. DNA for the CDR3: TGTGCCAGCAGTTGGAGTCTAGTCCAAGAGACCCAGTACTTC. As protein: CASSWSLVQETQYF.

The rearrangement joins TRBV2 to TRBJ2-5; 12 bases map to TRBD2. V shed 6 bases and J 0 bases; nucleotides not matched to a gene: 5. CDR1 is SNHLY, CDR2 FYNNEI, per germline. CDR3 size: 16 residues. Here the CDR3 DNA reads TGTGCCAGCAGGCGGACTAGCGGGAATAACCAAGAGACCCAGTACTTC. Residues: CASRRTSGNNQETQYF. The full variable domain, rest sourced from reference TRBV2 and TRBJ2-5, is EPEVTQTPSHQVTQMGQEVILRCVPISNHLYFYWYRQILGQKVEFLVSFYNNEISEKSEIFDDQFSVERPDGSNFTLKIRSTKLEDSAMYFCASRRTSGNNQETQYFGPGTRLLVL.

This chain uses TRBV30 with TRBJ2-1, with 14 bases that match TRBD2. Germline V lookup: CDR1 GTSNPN, CDR2 SVGIG (reference sequence). This CDR3 has 16 amino acids. Trimming at V came to 3 bases and at J to 4 bases, leaving 5 bases not matched to a gene. CDR3 sequence reads: CAWRGGTSGGYNEQFF. DNA for the CDR3: TGTGCCTGGAGGGGCGGGACTAGCGGGGGATACAATGAGCAGTTCTTC.

This clonotype occurred a few times. The chain couples TRBV14 to TRBJ2-3; TRBD1 might be the D (6 bases). The V end was cut by 4 bases, the J end by 6 bases, with 20 bases between. The CDR3 runs to 16 residues. CDR1 and CDR2 (germline): SGHDN, FVKESK. CDR3 loop: CASSLVLGHASDTQYF. DNA of the CDR3: TGTGCCAGCAGCCTGGTTCTGGGACATGCCTCCGATACGCAGTATTTT.